This T cell receptor beta chain originates from a study of OX40 agonist ivuxolimab in advanced cancers. General study points: Averaged across samples, CD8+ T cells carried more expanded clones than CD4+ did.

Using immunoSEQ multiplex PCR, the repertoire was profiled, and TCRdb retains in-frame clones only, with some absent. Altogether around 95,000 clones are present, 90% to 95% being singletons, with the ten largest covering around 0.28%. There are 18 residues in the CDR3. Trimming took 6 bases from V and 0 from J; bases not matched to a gene: 5. Germline values: CDR1 SNHLY, CDR2 FYNNEI. Comment on this clone: No antigen is known for it.

This chain joins TRBV2 and TRBJ2-6, with 13 bases fitting TRBD2. The sample was CD4+ or CD8+ T cells sorted from blood, taken in a trial of the OX40 agonist ivuxolimab. This clonotype was obtained from an adult with an advanced solid tumor such as melanoma, head and neck, liver or kidney cancer. CDR3 protein: CASSLGLAGHSGANVLTF. For the CDR3, the DNA is TGTGCCAGCAGCCTGGGACTAGCGGGACACTCTGGGGCCAACGTCCTGACTTTC.